The clone carrying this T cell receptor beta chain occurred a few times. This sample was taken from a study of cytomegalovirus exposure and HLA in healthy donors. PCR employed 60 Vbeta and 13 Jbeta primers. Generated by immunoSEQ multiplex PCR, the TCRdb table keeps only in-frame clones and is missing some. The profile covers 120,000 or so clones, with about a sixth appearing a single time and roughly 3% taken by the ten largest. After removal of 4 bases from V and 8 bases from J, the junction contained 5 bases not matched to a gene. Germline values: CDR1 SGHNT, CDR2 YYREEE (reference sequence). This CDR3 spans 12 amino acids.

This sequence was found in a female donor in good health and CMV-seropositive. The rearrangement joins TRBV5-4 to TRBJ1-2; 7 bases map to TRBD1. Sequencing was performed on PBMCs. The chain's CDR3 is CASSGTGVGYTF. As DNA, the CDR3 is TGTGCCAGCAGCGGAACAGGGGTAGGCTACACCTTC. The full variable domain, completed using reference TRBV5-4 and TRBJ1-2, is ETGVTQSPTHLIKTRGQQVTLRCSSQSGHNTVSWYQQALGQGPQFIFQYYREEENGRGNFPPRFSGLQFPNYSSELNVNALELDDSALYLCASSGTGVGYTFGSGTRLTVV.